This T cell receptor beta chain appears in the sequencing data of a study of siplizumab effects on memory and regulatory T cells (dated by TCRdb to the late 2010s). In the study overall: The effect of the anti-CD2 antibody siplizumab on alloreactive T-cell subsets was examined in allogeneic mixed lymphocyte reactions constructed from human PBMCs.

CDR1 and CDR2 are read off the germline V gene (reference sequence) as GTSNPN and SVGIG. V loses 0 bases of germline sequence and J loses 7 bases, and the interval between the two ends is 10 bases. The CDR3 starts with the cysteine, ends with the phenylalanine, and has 14 residues. The read is trimmed to its CDR3 DNA, 42 bases read in frame from base 1. Turning to this clone: Its antigen remains unidentified. No much larger clone is present one base from it, and per-base qualities are unavailable.

The full study reports these points: The cumulative frequency of alloreactive sequences traceable to unstimulated CD4+ memory T cells was significantly reduced by siplizumab. Among mappable alloreactive CD4+ clones, the Treg-derived fraction averaged approximately 72% with siplizumab versus 25% to 30% in control reactions. Because sequences below about 10^-5 frequency were poorly captured, only a minor fraction of alloreactive clones could be mapped to unstimulated subsets. Whether proliferating Tregs from siplizumab cultures actually had suppressive function was not functionally confirmed. Greater diversity appeared to be present in unstimulated naive T cells than in memory T cells, and a substantial contribution to the alloresponse seemed to be made by naive cells. A naive or memory phenotype could not be assigned to roughly 80-97% of proliferating CD4+ or CD8+ clones.

The method was the immunoSEQ multiplex PCR assay. Each sample had 90,000 to 100,000 TCR templates assayed by the deep sequencing platform. Genomic DNA extracted from sorted T cells was the material used for TCRbeta CDR3 sequencing. The original pipeline was this. Clonal analysis of TCRbeta CDR3 data was done in the R programming language. Comparing unstimulated samples against CFSE-low samples taken after the reaction was how alloreactive CD4+ and CD8+ clones were defined. Regulatory or non-regulatory origin was assigned to alloreactive CD4+ clones by matching of sequences to sorted unstimulated Treg and non-Treg repertoires. TCRdb holds this immuneACCESS table with in-frame rearrangements only. Some clones are missing; in checked studies, unresolved V genes explain under half, and the rest has no known cause. The D gene and trimming were derived from the DNA, and the V and J assignments and clone size from that table. This sample has 100,000 or so clones in its table, and about 92% of those were observed once. Of the sample, about 0.32% is held by the ten largest clones.

Sorted unstimulated T cells and proliferating T cells recovered from mixed lymphocyte reactions underwent TCRbeta CDR3 sequencing. Fresh whole blood from approximately ten HLA-typed healthy donors was used to isolate PBMCs. The clonotype was recovered from a human donor in good health. The chain is encoded by TRBV30 joined to TRBJ1-6; the D gene lacks a confident call. What was sequenced was CD4+ T cells sorted from blood. The nucleotides read TGTGCCTGGAGTGTAACGGTTTTCAATTCACCCCTCCACTTT. The translation is CAWSVTVFNSPLHF.